The subject of this entry is one T cell receptor (beta chain). What it binds is unknown. TCRdb re-derived calls from the 5' RACE reads in MiXCR, one entry per CDR3 protein. This sample yields hundreds of thousands of distinct CDR3 sequences, of which approximately 11% are seen a single time; about 6.5% belongs to the top ten. The source of the sample is a study of CD8 T cells in ankylosing spondylitis. Study-wide points: A TCR beta motif made of fewer than ten highly homologous variants seemed typical of ankylosing spondylitis blood. The authors found the disease-linked clones to be CD8+ and relatively rare in peripheral blood.

Trimming pared 4 bases from V and 1 base from J, leaving 12 bases between. The CDR3 runs to 15 residues. Looked up from germline, CDR1 is SGHRS and CDR2 is YFSETQ. The specimen sequenced was blood, either unsorted or a sorted T cell fraction (not recorded which). This clonotype was sampled from a male donor with ankylosing spondylitis. The gene calls are TRBV5-1 and TRBJ2-1, with a tentative D call TRBD1 (6 bases). The CDR3 loop reads CASSQLGGSYNEQFF. CDR3 DNA sequence: TGCGCCAGCAGCCAGCTAGGGGGATCCTACAATGAGCAGTTCTTC.